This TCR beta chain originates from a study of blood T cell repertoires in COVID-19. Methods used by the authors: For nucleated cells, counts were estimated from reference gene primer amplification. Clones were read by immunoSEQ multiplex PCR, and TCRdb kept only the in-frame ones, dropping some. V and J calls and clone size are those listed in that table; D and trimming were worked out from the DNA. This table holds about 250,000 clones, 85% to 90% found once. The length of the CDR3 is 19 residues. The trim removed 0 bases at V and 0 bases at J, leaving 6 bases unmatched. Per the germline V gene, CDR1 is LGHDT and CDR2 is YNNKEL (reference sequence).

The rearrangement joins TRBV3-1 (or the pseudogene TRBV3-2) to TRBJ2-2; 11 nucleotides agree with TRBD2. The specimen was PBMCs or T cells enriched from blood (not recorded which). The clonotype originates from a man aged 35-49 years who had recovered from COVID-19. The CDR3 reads CASSQDLLAGVTNTGELFF. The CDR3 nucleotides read TGTGCCAGCAGCCAAGATCTACTAGCGGGGGTCACGAACACCGGGGAGCTGTTTTTT.